This T cell receptor beta chain appears in the sequencing data of a study of blood T cell repertoires in COVID-19. Background on the study: There were acute and convalescent COVID-19 samples, and they came from the United States, Italy and Spain. In each case, the material was cDNA or gDNA derived from T cells, B-cell-depleted T cells, or PBMCs.

Participant ages covered about 18 to 89 years across 20 to 30 US areas. This CDR3 is built from 15 residues. Germline V gives CDR1 SGHTA, CDR2 FQGNSA. Trimming took 7 bases from V and 5 from J, leaving 17 bases between them. In the original workflow: From reference gene primer amplification, estimates of nucleated cell counts were derived. Some clones are missing from TCRdb's copy, which holds only in-frame ones; the method was immunoSEQ multiplex PCR. V and J calls and clone size come straight from that table; D and trimming were deduced from the DNA. The sample contains 300,000 to 400,000 clones, approximately 86% of which appear only once.

The chain couples TRBV7-2 to TRBJ1-4; D uncertain. Source material: PBMCs or T cells enriched from blood (not recorded which). This receptor was taken from a woman in her 40s with acute COVID-19. In DNA form, the CDR3 reads TGTGCCAGCACCCTCCACGGGTCTTCGAATGAAAAACTGTTTTTT. Residues: CASTLHGSSNEKLFF.